The 17 T cell receptor beta chains listed next were all sequenced from one sample in a study of shared clonotypes between healthy human individuals. Profiling relied on immunoSEQ multiplex PCR, and the TCRdb table lists in-frame clones only, not all of them. This sample has 850,000 to 1,200,000 clones; 65% to 75% occur once, and the top ten carry approximately 1.5%. Specimen: memory CD4+ T cells sorted from blood. Indicated subset: CD45RA-negative fraction. The receptors were sampled from a man aged 18 to 35 in good health.

DNA for the CDR3: TGTGCCAGCAGTGGGCCCTTAGGGGACTCCTACAATGAGCAGTTCTTC. It yields the protein CASSGPLGDSYNEQFF. The chain joins TRBV2 to TRBJ2-1; D is possibly TRBD1 (5 bases). The germline gives CDR1 SNHLY, CDR2 FYNNEI. The germline V and J ends were trimmed by 4 bases and 0 bases, with 13 bases remaining between them. CDR3 length: 16 residues.

This rearrangement joins TRBV28 to TRBJ2-1; tentative D call: TRBD2 (5 bases). The CDR3 is 14 amino acids. V was shortened by 6 bases and J by 8 bases, with 17 bases between the two germline ends. Germline-derived CDR1 and CDR2 are MDHEN and SYDVKM. CDR3 loop: CASRRAGSFDEQFF. CDR3 sequence (DNA): TGTGCCAGCAGACGGGCGGGCTCCTTCGATGAGCAGTTCTTC.

The chain links TRBV7-9 to TRBJ1-2; D unresolved. The ends were cut back, 5 bases at V and 9 bases at J, with 13 bases in the middle. The CDR3 extends over 12 amino acids. Germline loops: CDR1 SEHNR, CDR2 FQNEAQ (reference sequence). The CDR3 DNA reads as TGTGCCAGCAGCGTTGATAGCGGCAGCTACACCTTC. It codes for CASSVDSGSYTF.

This clone was seen only a few times. The gene calls are TRBV20-1 and TRBJ1-2; D is unresolved. The CDR3 is 11 residues long. V was clipped by 3 bases and J by 4 bases, with 6 bases between them. Germline CDR1 reads DFQATT; CDR2 reads SNEGSKA (reference sequence). The CDR3: CSASHGYGYTF. CDR3 in DNA: TGCAGTGCTAGCCACGGCTATGGCTACACCTTC.

The rearrangement links TRBV19 to TRBJ2-7; D uncertain. Trimming pared 5 bases from V and 1 base from J, leaving 9 bases between. From germline, CDR1 is LNHDA and CDR2 SQIVND (reference sequence). This CDR3 comprises 13 residues. The CDR3 DNA reads TGTGCCAGTAGTCCCGGGTGGTCCTACGAGCAGTACTTC. Its protein product is CASSPGWSYEQYF.

The rearrangement links TRBV5-1 to TRBJ2-5; possible D gene TRBD1, 6 bases. CDR1 and CDR2 (germline): SGHRS, YFSETQ. V lost 0 bases, J lost 7 bases, and 13 bases lay in between. The CDR3 has 14 amino acids. This CDR3 reads CASSLETGRATQYF. CDR3 in DNA: TGCGCCAGCAGCTTGGAGACAGGAAGGGCGACCCAGTACTTC.

To note about this clone: One base away lies a much larger clone, so this may be a sequencing read error. The genes are TRBV7-2 and TRBJ1-6, with 9 bases identical to TRBD1. V was pared by 1 base and J by 8 bases, with 3 bases of the junction left unmatched. Per germline, CDR1 SGHTA and CDR2 FQGNSA. The CDR3 spans 15 residues. In DNA form, the CDR3 reads TGTGCCAGCAGCTTAGTGGGACAGGGTTATTCACCCCTCCACTTT. Translation gives CASSLVGQGYSPLHF.

The chain uses TRBV11-2 and TRBJ1-3; 9 bases fit TRBD1. CDR3 size: 17 residues. Losses at the gene ends were 1 base for V and 4 bases for J; bases not matched to a gene: 8. Germline V lookup: CDR1 SGHAT, CDR2 FQNNGV. For the CDR3, the DNA is TGTGCCAGCAGCTTAGGGGACAGGGTAGTCTCCGGAAACACCATATATTTT. This codes for CASSLGDRVVSGNTIYF.

J is TRBJ1-1 and V is TRBV10-1; D unresolved. The CDR3 sequence is 12 residues long. Germline CDR1 is WNHNN and CDR2 is SYGVQD (reference sequence). Between the trimmed V and J ends, which lost 3 bases and 5 bases, there was a span of 7 bases. As DNA, the CDR3 is TGCGCCAGCAGTGACGGCAGAACTGAAGCTTTCTTT. Its protein is CASSDGRTEAFF.

This chain joins TRBV11-2 and TRBJ2-5; maybe TRBD1 (5 bases). In germline, CDR1 is SGHAT, CDR2 FQNNGV. V was pared by 1 base and J by 0 bases, with 9 bases between. The CDR3 length is 15 residues. The CDR3, as DNA: TGTGCCAGCAGCTTAGCCGCAGGGAACCAAGAGACCCAGTACTTC. This codes for CASSLAAGNQETQYF.

This clone was found a few times. The chain couples TRBV2 to TRBJ2-1; D not resolved. Germline V CDR1 and CDR2: SNHLY, FYNNEI. The CDR3 covers 15 residues. V was clipped by 1 base and J by 0 bases, with 7 bases between them. CDR3 sequence: CASSEGSTSYNEQFF. The CDR3 DNA sequence: TGTGCCAGCAGTGAAGGGTCGACCTCCTACAATGAGCAGTTCTTC. Using reference TRBV2 and TRBJ2-1 for the parts outside the CDR3, the full variable domain is EPEVTQTPSHQVTQMGQEVILRCVPISNHLYFYWYRQILGQKVEFLVSFYNNEISEKSEIFDDQFSVERPDGSNFTLKIRSTKLEDSAMYFCASSEGSTSYNEQFFGPGTRLTVL.

This clone is a singleton in its sample. This chain joins TRBV18 and TRBJ2-2; 7 bases match TRBD1. The J segment lost 6 bases and the V segment lost 5 bases, leaving 9 bases of the junction unmatched. In germline, CDR1 is KGHSH, CDR2 LQKENI. There are 15 residues in the CDR3. The CDR3 DNA reads as TGTGCCAGCTCAGCGAGACAGGGTTCCGCCGGGGAGCTGTTTTTT. Protein: CASSARQGSAGELFF.

J is TRBJ2-4 and V is TRBV7-9; 7 positions agree with TRBD1. This CDR3 is 14 amino acids long. Germline CDR1 is SEHNR and CDR2 is FQNEAQ (reference sequence). V dropped 1 base and J dropped 5; count of bases not matched to a gene: 2. The CDR3 nucleotides read TGTGCCAGCAGCTTAGAGGGGGCGGAAAACATTCAGTACTTC. Its protein is CASSLEGAENIQYF.

The chain has TRBV19 and TRBJ1-5; D is undetermined. This CDR3 is built from 16 residues. Germline loops: CDR1 LNHDA, CDR2 SQIVND (reference sequence). V lost 5 bases to trimming and J lost 0 bases, with 14 bases between them. The CDR3 DNA is TGTGCCAGTAGTTTCCTAAAGGTCGGTAGCAATCAGCCCCAGCATTTT. Its protein product is CASSFLKVGSNQPQHF. Complete variable domain (other parts from reference TRBV19 and TRBJ1-5): DGGITQSPKYLFRKEGQNVTLSCEQNLNHDAMYWYRQDPGQGLRLIYYSQIVNDFQKGDIAEGYSVSREKKESFPLTVTSAQKNPTAFYLCASSFLKVGSNQPQHFGDGTRLSIL.

This clone was found once. The V gene is TRBV6-5, the J gene TRBJ1-2; 7 bases fit TRBD1. The germline V gene has CDR1 MNHEY and CDR2 SVGAGI. V gave up 7 bases and J gave up 4 bases; unmatched junction bases: 6. The CDR3 is 13 amino acids. Written as DNA, the CDR3 is TGTGCCAGCACCCTTTCAGGGGGCTATGGCTACACCTTC. Protein product: CASTLSGGYGYTF.

In its sample, this clone was seen once. This chain uses TRBV6-6 with TRBJ2-7; 7 nucleotides match TRBD2. V dropped 6 bases and J dropped 0; count of bases not matched to a gene: 8. Germline values: CDR1 MNHNY, CDR2 SVGAGI (reference sequence). This CDR3 has 15 residues. The CDR3 DNA follows: TGTGCCAGCAGAACCGTTTGGGAGGGCTCCTACGAGCAGTACTTC. Amino acid sequence: CASRTVWEGSYEQYF.

The chain links TRBV7-8 to TRBJ2-1; no reliable D call. V lost 5 bases, J lost 0 bases, and 8 bases lay in between. The CDR3 has 14 residues. The germline V gene encodes CDR1 SGHVS and CDR2 FQNEAQ. The CDR3 region is CASSLLGSYNEQFF. The DNA for the CDR3 is TGTGCCAGCAGCCTGTTGGGCTCCTACAATGAGCAGTTCTTC. Complete variable domain (other parts from reference TRBV7-8 and TRBJ2-1): GAGVSQSPRYKVAKRGQDVALRCDPISGHVSLFWYQQALGQGPEFLTYFQNEAQLDKSGLPSDRFFAERPEGSVSTLKIQRTQQEDSAVYLCASSLLGSYNEQFFGPGTRLTVL.